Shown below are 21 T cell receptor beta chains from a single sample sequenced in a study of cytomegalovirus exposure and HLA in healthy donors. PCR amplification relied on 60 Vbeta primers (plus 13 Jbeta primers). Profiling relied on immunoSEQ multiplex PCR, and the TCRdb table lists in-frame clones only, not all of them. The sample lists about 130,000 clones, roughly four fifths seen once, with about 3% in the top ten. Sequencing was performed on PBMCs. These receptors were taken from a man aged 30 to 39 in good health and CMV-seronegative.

In nucleotides, the CDR3 is TGTGCCAGCAGCTCCGGGTGGCTAGCGGGGGGAACCGGGGAGACCCAGTACTTC. Protein: CASSSGWLAGGTGETQYF. The rearrangement uses TRBV7-9 and TRBJ2-5; TRBD2 aligns across 11 bases. V shed 4 bases, J shed 5 bases, and the junction held 15 bases outside the gene matches. The CDR3 runs 18 residues. Germline V CDR1 and CDR2: SEHNR, FQNEAQ (reference sequence).

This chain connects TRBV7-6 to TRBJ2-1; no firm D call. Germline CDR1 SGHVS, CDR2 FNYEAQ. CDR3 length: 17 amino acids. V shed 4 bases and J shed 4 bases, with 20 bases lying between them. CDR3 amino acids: CASSYNSYDFNYNEQFF. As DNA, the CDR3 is TGTGCCAGCAGCTACAATTCGTATGATTTCAATTACAATGAGCAGTTCTTC. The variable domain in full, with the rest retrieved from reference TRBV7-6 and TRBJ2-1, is GAGVSQSPRYKVTKRGQDVALRCDPISGHVSLYWYRQALGQGPEFLTYFNYEAQQDKSGLPNDRFSAERPEGSISTLTIQRTEQRDSAMYRCASSYNSYDFNYNEQFFGPGTRLTVL.

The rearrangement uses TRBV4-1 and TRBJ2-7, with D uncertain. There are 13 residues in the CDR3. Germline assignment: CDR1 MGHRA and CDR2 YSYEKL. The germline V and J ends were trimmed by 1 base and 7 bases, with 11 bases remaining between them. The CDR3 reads CASSQGEASEQYF. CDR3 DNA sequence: TGCGCCAGCAGCCAAGGTGAAGCGTCTGAGCAGTACTTC.

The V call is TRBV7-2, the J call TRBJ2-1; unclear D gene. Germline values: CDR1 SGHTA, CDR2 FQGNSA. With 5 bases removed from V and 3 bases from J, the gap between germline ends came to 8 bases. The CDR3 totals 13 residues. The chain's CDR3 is CASSNSFYNEQFF. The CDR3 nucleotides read TGTGCCAGCAGCAACTCATTCTACAATGAGCAGTTCTTC. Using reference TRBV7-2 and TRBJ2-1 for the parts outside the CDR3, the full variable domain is GAGVSQSPSNKVTEKGKDVELRCDPISGHTALYWYRQSLGQGLEFLIYFQGNSAPDKSGLPSDRFSAERTGGSVSTLTIQRTQQEDSAVYLCASSNSFYNEQFFGPGTRLTVL.

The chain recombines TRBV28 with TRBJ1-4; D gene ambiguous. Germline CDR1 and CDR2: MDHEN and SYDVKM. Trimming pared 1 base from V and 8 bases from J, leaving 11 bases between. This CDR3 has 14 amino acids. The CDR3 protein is CASSLFRSEEKLFF. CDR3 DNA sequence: TGTGCCAGCAGTTTATTTAGGTCGGAGGAAAAACTGTTTTTT.

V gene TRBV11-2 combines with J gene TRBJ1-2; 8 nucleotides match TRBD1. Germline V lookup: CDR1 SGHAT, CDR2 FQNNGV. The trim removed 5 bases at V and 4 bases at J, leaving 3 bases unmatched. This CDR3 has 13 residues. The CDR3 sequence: CASSPGTGYGYTF. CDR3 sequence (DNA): TGTGCCAGCAGCCCCGGGACAGGCTATGGCTACACCTTC.

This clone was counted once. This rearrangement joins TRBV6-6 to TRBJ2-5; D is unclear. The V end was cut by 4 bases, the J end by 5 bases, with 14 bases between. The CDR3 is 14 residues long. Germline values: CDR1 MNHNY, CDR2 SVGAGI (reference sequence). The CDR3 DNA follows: TGTGCCAGCAGTTCCCCGGGTGTCCGGGAGACCCAGTACTTC. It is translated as CASSSPGVRETQYF.

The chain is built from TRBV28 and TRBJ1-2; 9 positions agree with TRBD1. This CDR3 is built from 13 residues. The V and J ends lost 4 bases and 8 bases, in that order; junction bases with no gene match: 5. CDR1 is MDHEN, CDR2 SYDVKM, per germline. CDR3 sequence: CASSWGQGLGYTF. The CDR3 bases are TGTGCCAGCAGTTGGGGACAGGGTCTGGGCTACACCTTC.

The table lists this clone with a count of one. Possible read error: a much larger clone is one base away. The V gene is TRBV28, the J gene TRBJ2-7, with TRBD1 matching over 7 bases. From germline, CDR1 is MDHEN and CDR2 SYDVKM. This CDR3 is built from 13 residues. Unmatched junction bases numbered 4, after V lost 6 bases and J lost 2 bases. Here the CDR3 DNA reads TGTGCCAGCAGCCGGGACAGCCCCTACGAGCAGTACTTC. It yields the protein CASSRDSPYEQYF.

This chain's CDR3 is CASSLGQSNYGYTF. The CDR3 DNA sequence: TGTGCCAGCAGCTTAGGTCAGTCGAACTATGGCTACACCTTC. The genes are TRBV7-9 and TRBJ1-2; D is undetermined. The V end was cut by 1 base, the J end by 2 bases, with 8 bases between. The CDR3 covers 14 residues. Germline-derived CDR1 and CDR2 are SEHNR and FQNEAQ (reference sequence).

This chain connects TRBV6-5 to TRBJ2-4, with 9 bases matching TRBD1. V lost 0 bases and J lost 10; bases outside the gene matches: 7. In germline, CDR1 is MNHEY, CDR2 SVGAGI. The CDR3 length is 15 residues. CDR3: CASSYSGTGSKIQYF. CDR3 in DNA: TGTGCCAGCAGTTACTCTGGGACAGGGTCAAAAATTCAGTACTTC.

This CDR3 is CARPFRDRAETQYF. The CDR3 coding sequence is TGTGCCAGGCCCTTCCGGGACAGGGCAGAGACCCAGTACTTC. The V and J genes are TRBV9 and TRBJ2-5; 9 bases align to TRBD1. Trimming cost V 8 bases and J 4 bases; bases outside gene matches: 9. CDR3 size: 14 residues. The germline V gene encodes CDR1 SGDLS and CDR2 YYNGEE.

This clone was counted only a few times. The CDR3 spells CARTNPFGGYTQYF. The CDR3 DNA sequence: TGTGCCAGAACTAACCCTTTCGGGGGGTATACGCAGTATTTT. This chain connects TRBV7-5 to TRBJ2-3; TRBD2 is the table's D call, not checked against the DNA. TRBV7-5 is described as a pseudogene. This CDR3 contains 14 residues.

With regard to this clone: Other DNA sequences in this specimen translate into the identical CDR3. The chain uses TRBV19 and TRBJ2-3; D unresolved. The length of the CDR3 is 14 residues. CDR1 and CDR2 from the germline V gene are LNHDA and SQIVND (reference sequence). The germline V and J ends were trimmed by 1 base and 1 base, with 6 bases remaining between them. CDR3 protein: CASSIGLRTDTQYF. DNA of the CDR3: TGTGCCAGTAGTATAGGCCTACGCACAGATACGCAGTATTTT.

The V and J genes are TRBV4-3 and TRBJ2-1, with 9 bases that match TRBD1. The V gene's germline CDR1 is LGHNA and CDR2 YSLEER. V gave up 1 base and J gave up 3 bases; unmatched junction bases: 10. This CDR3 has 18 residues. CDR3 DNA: TGCGCCAGCAGCCAAGCTGGTTGGGGACAGGGACTCTACAATGAGCAGTTCTTC. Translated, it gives CASSQAGWGQGLYNEQFF.

The CDR3 DNA reads as TGCGCCAGCAGCCAAGATTCGGGGTATATTGAGTCTAGCGGGCTCGCGGGAGAGACCCAGTACTTC. It yields the protein CASSQDSGYIESSGLAGETQYF. The chain has TRBV4-3 and TRBJ2-5; TRBD2 agrees at 8 bases. V was pared by 0 bases and J by 4 bases, with 25 bases of the junction left unmatched. Germline V gene sequence: CDR1 LGHNA, CDR2 YSLEER. CDR3 length: 22 amino acids.

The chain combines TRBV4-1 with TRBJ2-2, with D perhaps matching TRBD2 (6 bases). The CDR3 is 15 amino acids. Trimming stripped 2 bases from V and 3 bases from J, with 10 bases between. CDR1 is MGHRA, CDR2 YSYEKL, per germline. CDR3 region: CASSQRAGYTGELFF. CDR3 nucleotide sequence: TGCGCCAGCAGCCAACGTGCGGGGTACACCGGGGAGCTGTTTTTT.

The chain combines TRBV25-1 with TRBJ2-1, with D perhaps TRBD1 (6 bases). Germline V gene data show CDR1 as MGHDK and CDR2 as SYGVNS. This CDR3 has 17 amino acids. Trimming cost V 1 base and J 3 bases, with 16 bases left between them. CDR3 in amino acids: CASSELIGTPHYNEQFF. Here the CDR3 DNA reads TGTGCCAGCAGTGAATTAATCGGGACACCCCACTACAATGAGCAGTTCTTC.

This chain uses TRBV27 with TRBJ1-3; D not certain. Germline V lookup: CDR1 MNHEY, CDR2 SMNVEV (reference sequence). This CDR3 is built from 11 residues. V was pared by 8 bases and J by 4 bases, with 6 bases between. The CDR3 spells CASGSGNTIYF. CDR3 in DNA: TGTGCCAGCGGCTCAGGAAACACCATATATTTT.

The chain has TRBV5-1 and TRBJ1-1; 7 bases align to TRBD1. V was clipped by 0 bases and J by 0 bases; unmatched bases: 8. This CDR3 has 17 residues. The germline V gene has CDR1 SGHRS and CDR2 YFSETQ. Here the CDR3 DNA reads TGCGCCAGCAGCTTGGATCAGGGGGAAAGCCTGAACACTGAAGCTTTCTTT. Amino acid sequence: CASSLDQGESLNTEAFF.

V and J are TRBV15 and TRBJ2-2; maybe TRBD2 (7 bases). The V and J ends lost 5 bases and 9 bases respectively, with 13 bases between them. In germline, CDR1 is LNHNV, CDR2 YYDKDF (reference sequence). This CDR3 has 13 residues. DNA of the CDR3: TGTGCCACCAGCGGGGGGGCTAGTCGGGAGCTGTTTTTT. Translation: CATSGGASRELFF.